A selection of T cell receptor beta chains follows, all from one sample in a study of T-cell reconstitution after alpha-beta-depleted transplantation in children. One entry per CDR3 protein, called by TCRdb with MiXCR from the PCR reads. The table shows approximately 230,000 distinct CDR3 sequences, with over 20% occurring only once. Material: PBMCs, obtained before TCRalphabeta/CD19-depleted stem cell transplant. All receptors derive from a girl aged 2 to 10 with Fanconi anemia, due to receive a stem cell transplant. The CDR3 runs from the conserved cysteine through the conserved F or W. D genes are given only for firm matches. The listing skips clone size in some rows; elsewhere it reads once, few, many or a size class.

D,V,size,J,CDR3,DNA
TRBD2,TRBV12-5,NA,TRBJ2-3,CASGFLSGGASTDTQYF,TGTGCTAGTGGCTTCCTTAGCGGGGGAGCTAGCACAGATACGCAGTATTTT
TRBD1,TRBV29-1,NA,TRBJ1-1,CSVGTAGGTEAFF,TGCAGCGTTGGGACCGCAGGGGGCACTGAAGCTTTCTTT
TRBD2,TRBV24-1,few,TRBJ2-1,CATSHPSSGGARNEQFF,TGTGCCACCAGTCACCCATCGAGCGGGGGGGCACGTAATGAGCAGTTCTTC
TRBD1,TRBV11-2,NA,TRBJ2-3,CASSLDPGGVFRADTQYF,TGTGCCAGCAGCTTAGATCCAGGGGGAGTTTTCAGGGCAGATACGCAGTATTTT
TRBD2,TRBV6-5,many,TRBJ2-2,CASSLGLAGGPRTGELFF,TGTGCCAGCAGTTTGGGACTAGCGGGAGGGCCCCGCACCGGGGAGCTGTTTTTT
TRBD2,TRBV29-1,once,TRBJ2-1,CSAAAGGYNEQFF,TGCAGCGCCGCGGCGGGAGGGTACAATGAGCAGTTCTTC
TRBD2,TRBV11-2,NA,TRBJ2-7,CASSGGTSALRSSYEQYF,TGTGCCAGCAGCGGGGGGACTAGCGCGCTAAGAAGCTCCTACGAGCAGTACTTC
NA,TRBV12-3/TRBV12-4,many,TRBJ1-1,CASRYRGTAFF,TGTGCCAGCAGATATCGGGGGACAGCTTTCTTT
NA,TRBV29-1,many,TRBJ1-1,CSVDRIRTEAFF,TGCAGCGTCGACAGGATAAGGACTGAAGCTTTCTTT
NA,TRBV4-2,few,TRBJ1-2,CASSQDHRDLGYGYTF,TGTGCCAGCAGCCAAGATCACCGGGACCTCGGCTATGGCTACACCTTC
TRBD1,TRBV6-5,NA,TRBJ2-5,CASSYSRTGWLALQETQYF,TGTGCCAGCAGTTACTCGAGGACAGGGTGGCTAGCTCTCCAAGAGACCCAGTACTTC